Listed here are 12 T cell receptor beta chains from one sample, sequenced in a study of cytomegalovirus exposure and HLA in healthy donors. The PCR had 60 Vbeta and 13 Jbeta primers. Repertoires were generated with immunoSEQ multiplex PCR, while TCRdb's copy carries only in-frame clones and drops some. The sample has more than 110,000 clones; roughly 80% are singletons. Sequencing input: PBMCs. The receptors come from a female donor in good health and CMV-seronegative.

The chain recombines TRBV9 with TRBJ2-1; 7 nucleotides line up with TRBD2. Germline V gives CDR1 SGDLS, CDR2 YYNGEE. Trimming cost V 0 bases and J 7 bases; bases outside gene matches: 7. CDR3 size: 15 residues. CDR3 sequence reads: CASSVAGREFNEQFF. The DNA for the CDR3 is TGTGCCAGCAGCGTAGCTGGGCGGGAGTTTAATGAGCAGTTCTTC.

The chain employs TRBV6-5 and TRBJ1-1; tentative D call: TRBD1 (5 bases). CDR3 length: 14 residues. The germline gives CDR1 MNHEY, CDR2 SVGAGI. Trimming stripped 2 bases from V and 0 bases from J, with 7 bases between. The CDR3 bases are TGTGCCAGCAGTTACGGGGGGGTGAACACTGAAGCTTTCTTT. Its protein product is CASSYGGVNTEAFF.

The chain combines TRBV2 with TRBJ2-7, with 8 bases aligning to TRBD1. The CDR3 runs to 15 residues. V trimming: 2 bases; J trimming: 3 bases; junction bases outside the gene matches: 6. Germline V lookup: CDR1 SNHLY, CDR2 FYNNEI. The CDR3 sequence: CASSEQGATIYEQYF. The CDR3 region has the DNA TGTGCCAGCAGTGAACAGGGGGCTACGATCTACGAGCAGTACTTC.

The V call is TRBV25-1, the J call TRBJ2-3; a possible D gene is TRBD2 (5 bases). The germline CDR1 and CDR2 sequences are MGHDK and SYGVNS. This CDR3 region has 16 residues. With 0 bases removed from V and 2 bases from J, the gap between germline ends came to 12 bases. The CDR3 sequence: CASSEYERHNTDTQYF. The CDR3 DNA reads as TGTGCCAGCAGTGAATATGAGCGGCACAACACAGATACGCAGTATTTT.

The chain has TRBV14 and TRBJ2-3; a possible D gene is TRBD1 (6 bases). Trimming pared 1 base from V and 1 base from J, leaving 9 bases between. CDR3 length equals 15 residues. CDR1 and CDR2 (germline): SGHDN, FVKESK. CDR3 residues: CASSQVGGRTDTQYF. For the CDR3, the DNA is TGTGCCAGCAGCCAAGTAGGGGGTCGCACAGATACGCAGTATTTT. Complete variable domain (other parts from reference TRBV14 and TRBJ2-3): EAGVTQFPSHSVIEKGQTVTLRCDPISGHDNLYWYRRVMGKEIKFLLHFVKESKQDESGMPNNRFLAERTGGTYSTLKVQPAELEDSGVYFCASSQVGGRTDTQYFGPGTRLTVL.

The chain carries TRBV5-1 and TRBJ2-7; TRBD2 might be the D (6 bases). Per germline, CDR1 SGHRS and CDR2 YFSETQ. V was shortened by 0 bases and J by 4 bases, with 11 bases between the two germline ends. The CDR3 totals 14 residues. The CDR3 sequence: CASSLGLEEYEQYF. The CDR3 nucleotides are TGCGCCAGCAGCTTGGGACTAGAAGAATACGAGCAGTACTTC.

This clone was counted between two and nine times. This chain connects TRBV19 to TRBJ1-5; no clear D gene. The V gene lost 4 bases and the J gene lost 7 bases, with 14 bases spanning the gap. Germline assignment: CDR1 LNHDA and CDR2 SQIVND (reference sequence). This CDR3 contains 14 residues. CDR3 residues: CASSRDPDGQPQHF. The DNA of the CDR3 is TGTGCCAGTAGTAGAGACCCTGACGGGCAGCCCCAGCATTTT.

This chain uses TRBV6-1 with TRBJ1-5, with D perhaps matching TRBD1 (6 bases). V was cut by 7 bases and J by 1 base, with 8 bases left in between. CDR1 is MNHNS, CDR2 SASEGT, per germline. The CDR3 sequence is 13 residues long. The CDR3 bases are TGTGCCAGCATGAGGGGGAGCAATCAGCCCCAGCATTTT. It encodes CASMRGSNQPQHF.

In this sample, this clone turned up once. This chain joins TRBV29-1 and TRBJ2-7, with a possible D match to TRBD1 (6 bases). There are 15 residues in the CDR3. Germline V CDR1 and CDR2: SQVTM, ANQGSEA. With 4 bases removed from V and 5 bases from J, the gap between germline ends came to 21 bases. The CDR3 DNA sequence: TGCAGCGTTGCAACGACAGGAAGGACGGGCGACGAGCAGTACTTC. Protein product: CSVATTGRTGDEQYF.

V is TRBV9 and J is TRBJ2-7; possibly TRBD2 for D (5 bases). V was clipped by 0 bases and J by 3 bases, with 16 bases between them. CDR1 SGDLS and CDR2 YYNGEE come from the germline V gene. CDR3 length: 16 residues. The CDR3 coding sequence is TGTGCCAGCAGCGTAGTCGGGCGGCTAGCTATCTACGAGCAGTACTTC. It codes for CASSVVGRLAIYEQYF.

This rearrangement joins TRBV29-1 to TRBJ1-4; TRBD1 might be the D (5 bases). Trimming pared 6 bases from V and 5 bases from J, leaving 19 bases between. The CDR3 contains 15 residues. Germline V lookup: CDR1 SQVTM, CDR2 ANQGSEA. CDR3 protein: CSVGETDNFNEKLFF. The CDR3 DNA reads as TGCAGCGTGGGCGAGACGGACAATTTCAATGAAAAACTGTTTTTT.

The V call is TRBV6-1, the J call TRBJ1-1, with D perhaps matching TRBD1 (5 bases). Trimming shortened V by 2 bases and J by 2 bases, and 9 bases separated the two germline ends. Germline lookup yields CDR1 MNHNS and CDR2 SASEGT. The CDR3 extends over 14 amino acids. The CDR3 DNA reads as TGTGCCAGCAGTGAAAGGGGTCATAACACTGAAGCTTTCTTT. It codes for CASSERGHNTEAFF.